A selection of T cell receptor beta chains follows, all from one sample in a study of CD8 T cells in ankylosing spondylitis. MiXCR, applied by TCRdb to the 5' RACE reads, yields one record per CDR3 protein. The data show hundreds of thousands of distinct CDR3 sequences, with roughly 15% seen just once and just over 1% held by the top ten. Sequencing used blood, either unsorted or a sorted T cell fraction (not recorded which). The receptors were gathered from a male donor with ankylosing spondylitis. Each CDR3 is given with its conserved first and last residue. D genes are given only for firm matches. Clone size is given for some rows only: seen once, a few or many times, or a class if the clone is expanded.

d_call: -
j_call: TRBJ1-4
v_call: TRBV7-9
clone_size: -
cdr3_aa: CASSLTTDATNEKLFF
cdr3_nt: TGTGCCAGCAGCTTGACGACGGACGCAACTAATGAAAAACTGTTTTTT

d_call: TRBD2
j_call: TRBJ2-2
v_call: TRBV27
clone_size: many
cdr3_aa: CASSFSSGGIGELFF
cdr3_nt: TGTGCCAGCAGTTTTTCGAGCGGGGGGATCGGGGAGCTGTTTTTT

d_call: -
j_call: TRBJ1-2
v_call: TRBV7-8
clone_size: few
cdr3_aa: CASSLKNGYTF
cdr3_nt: TGTGCCAGCAGCTTGAAAAATGGCTACACCTTC

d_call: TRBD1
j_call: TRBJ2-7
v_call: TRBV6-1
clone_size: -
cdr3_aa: CASIDPTGPPYEQYF
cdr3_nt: TGTGCCAGCATCGACCCGACAGGGCCACCCTACGAGCAGTACTTC

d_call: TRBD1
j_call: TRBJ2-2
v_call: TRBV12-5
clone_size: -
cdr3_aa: CASGLDRLVSSGEQGNTGELFF
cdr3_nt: TGTGCTAGTGGTTTGGATCGCCTAGTTTCTTCCGGTGAACAGGGGAATACCGGGGAGCTGTTTTTT

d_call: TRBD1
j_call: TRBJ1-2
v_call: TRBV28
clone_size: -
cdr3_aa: CASSPRTGNNYGYTF
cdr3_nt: TGTGCCAGCAGTCCGCGGACAGGGAATAACTATGGCTACACCTTC

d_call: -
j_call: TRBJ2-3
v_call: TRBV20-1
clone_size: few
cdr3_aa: CSARGRGDLSTDTQYF
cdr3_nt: TGCAGTGCTAGAGGCCGGGGAGACCTTAGCACAGATACGCAGTATTTT

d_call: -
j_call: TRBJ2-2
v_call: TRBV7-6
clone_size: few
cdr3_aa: CASSARYTGELFF
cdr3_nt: TGTGCCAGCAGCGCCCGGTACACCGGGGAGCTGTTTTTT

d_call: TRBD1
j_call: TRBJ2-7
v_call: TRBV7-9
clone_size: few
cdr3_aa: CASSPLTGGTYEQYF
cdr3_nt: TGTGCCAGCAGCCCTCTGACAGGGGGGACCTACGAGCAGTACTTC

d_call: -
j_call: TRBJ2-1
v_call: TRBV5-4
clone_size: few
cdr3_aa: CASSLGRGLNNEQFF
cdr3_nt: TGTGCCAGCAGCTTGGGGCGGGGGCTAAACAATGAGCAGTTCTTC

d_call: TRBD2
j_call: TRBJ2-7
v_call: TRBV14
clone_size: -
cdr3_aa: CASSRFPGGAEQYF
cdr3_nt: TGTGCCAGCAGCCGGTTCCCGGGAGGGGCCGAGCAGTACTTC

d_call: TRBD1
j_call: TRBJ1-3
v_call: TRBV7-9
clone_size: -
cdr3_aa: CASSEGQPNSGNTIYF
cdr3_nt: TGTGCCAGCAGCGAGGGACAGCCAAACTCTGGAAACACCATATATTTT

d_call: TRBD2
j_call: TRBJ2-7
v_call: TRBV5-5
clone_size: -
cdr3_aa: CASSLAGSGSMYEQYF
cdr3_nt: TGTGCCAGCAGCTTGGCCGGGAGCGGGAGTATGTACGAGCAGTACTTC

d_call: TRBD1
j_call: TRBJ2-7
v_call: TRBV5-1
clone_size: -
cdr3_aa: CASSLSGGLGEQYF
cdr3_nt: TGCGCCAGCAGCTTATCAGGGGGCCTGGGCGAGCAGTACTTC

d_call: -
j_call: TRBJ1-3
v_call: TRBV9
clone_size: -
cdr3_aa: CASSVRDSSGNTIYF
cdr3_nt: TGTGCCAGCAGCGTAAGGGATAGCTCTGGAAACACCATATATTTT

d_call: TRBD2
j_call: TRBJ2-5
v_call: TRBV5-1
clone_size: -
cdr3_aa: CASSLGLAAVQETQYF
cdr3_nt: TGCGCCAGCAGCCTCGGACTAGCGGCTGTACAAGAGACCCAGTACTTC

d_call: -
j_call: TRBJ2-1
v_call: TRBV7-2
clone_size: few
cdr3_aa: CASSLRRGVNEQFF
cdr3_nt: TGTGCCAGCAGCTTACGGCGAGGGGTCAATGAGCAGTTCTTC

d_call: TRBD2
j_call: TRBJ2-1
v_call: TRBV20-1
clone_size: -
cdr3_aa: CSARDYGGAYNEQFF
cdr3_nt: TGCAGTGCTAGAGATTACGGGGGGGCTTACAATGAGCAGTTCTTC

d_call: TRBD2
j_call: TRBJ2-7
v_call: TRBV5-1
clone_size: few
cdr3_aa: CASSLASSGAASYEQYF
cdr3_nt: TGCGCCAGCAGCTTGGCATCTAGCGGGGCCGCCTCTTACGAGCAGTACTTC

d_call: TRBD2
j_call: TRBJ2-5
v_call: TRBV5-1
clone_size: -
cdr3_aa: CASSPPLASGLQETQYF
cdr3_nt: TGCGCCAGCAGCCCCCCCCTGGCTAGCGGGTTACAAGAGACCCAGTACTTC

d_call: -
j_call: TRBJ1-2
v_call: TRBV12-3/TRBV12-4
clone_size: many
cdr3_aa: CASSNGPHWGYTF
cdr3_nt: TGTGCCAGCAGTAACGGTCCCCACTGGGGCTACACCTTC

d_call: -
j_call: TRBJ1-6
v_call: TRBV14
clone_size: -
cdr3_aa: CASSSKGRIGAALHF
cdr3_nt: TGTGCCAGCAGCTCGAAGGGCCGGATAGGAGCGGCCCTCCACTTT

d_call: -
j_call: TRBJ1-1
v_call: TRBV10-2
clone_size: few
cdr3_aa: CTSSDVWGGAEAFF
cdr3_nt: TGCACCAGCAGTGATGTATGGGGGGGGGCTGAAGCTTTCTTT

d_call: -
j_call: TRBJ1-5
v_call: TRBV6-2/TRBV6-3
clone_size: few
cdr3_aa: CASSRTPLSNQPQHF
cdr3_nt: TGTGCCAGCAGCCGGACACCTTTGAGCAATCAGCCCCAGCATTTT

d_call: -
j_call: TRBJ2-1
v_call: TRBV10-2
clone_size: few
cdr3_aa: CASKGGNSYNEQFF
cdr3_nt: TGCGCCAGCAAAGGGGGGAACTCCTACAATGAGCAGTTCTTC

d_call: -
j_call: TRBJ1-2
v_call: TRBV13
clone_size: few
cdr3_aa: CASSLGRKGSAYGYTF
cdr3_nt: TGTGCCAGCAGCTTAGGCCGAAAAGGTTCGGCCTATGGCTACACCTTC

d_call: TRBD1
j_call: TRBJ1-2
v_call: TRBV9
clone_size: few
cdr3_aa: CASNRQGASNYGYTF
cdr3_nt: TGTGCCAGCAACCGACAGGGGGCGTCTAACTATGGCTACACCTTC

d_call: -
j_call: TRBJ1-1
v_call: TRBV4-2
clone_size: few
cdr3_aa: CASSQEGLNTEAFF
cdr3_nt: TGTGCCAGCAGCCAAGAAGGGCTAAACACTGAAGCTTTCTTT

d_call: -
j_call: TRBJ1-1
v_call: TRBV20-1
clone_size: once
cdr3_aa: CSASPRGRTEAFF
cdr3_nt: TGCAGTGCTTCACCTCGGGGCCGGACTGAAGCTTTCTTT

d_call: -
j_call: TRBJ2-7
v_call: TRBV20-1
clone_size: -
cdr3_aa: CSAQQGYEQYF
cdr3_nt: TGCAGTGCGCAACAGGGCTACGAGCAGTACTTC

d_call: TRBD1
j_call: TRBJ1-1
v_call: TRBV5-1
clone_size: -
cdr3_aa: CASSIGQGAGNTEAFF
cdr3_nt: TGCGCCAGCAGCATAGGACAGGGGGCGGGGAACACTGAAGCTTTCTTT

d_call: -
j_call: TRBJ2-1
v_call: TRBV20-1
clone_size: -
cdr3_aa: CSARDRTAYNEQFF
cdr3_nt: TGCAGTGCTAGAGACCGGACTGCCTACAATGAGCAGTTCTTC

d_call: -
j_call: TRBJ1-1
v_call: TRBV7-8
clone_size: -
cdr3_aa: CASSLAMKGSPEAFF
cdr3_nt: TGTGCCAGCAGCTTAGCGATGAAAGGGTCCCCTGAAGCTTTCTTT